The sequence of this T cell receptor beta chain was determined in a study of regulatory T cells in long-lasting Graves disease. Study-level points and caveats: Persistent cases favored TRBV28, TRBJ1-2 and TRBJ2-5.

Relying on iRepertoire HTBI primers and Arm-PCR of CDR3 regions, the team built TCR beta libraries. TCRdb reprocessed the multiplex PCR reads via MiXCR and lists one record per CDR3 protein. The sample holds 430,000 or so distinct CDR3 sequences; roughly 23% are singletons and the top ten take approximately 14%. Germline-derived CDR1 and CDR2 are MDHEN and SYDVKM. The CDR3 is made up of 18 amino acids. Germline trimming cut 6 bases from V and 3 bases from J; bases unmatched to any gene: 14. Described time point: persistent/refractory GD, antithyroid drugs over 5 years with positive TRAb. The TCR library was made from RNA that had been extracted from PBMCs in TRIzol. As concerns this clonotype: Its cognate antigen is unknown. This may arise from a read error, as a much more abundant clone is one base away.

This TCR was sampled from a female donor with Graves disease. The chain joins TRBV28 to TRBJ1-5, with 10 bases matching TRBD1. The sample was peripheral blood mononuclear cells (PBMCs), taken when the disease was refractory, from a patient treated with antithyroid drugs. CDR3 DNA: TGTGCCAGCAGCCGTCCCGGGACAGGGGTAACCATCAATCAGCCCCAGCATTTT. Translating gives CASSRPGTGVTINQPQHF.